Below, 9 T cell receptor beta chains from the same sample are listed, as sequenced in a study of blood T cell repertoires in COVID-19. Measured with immunoSEQ multiplex PCR; TCRdb has only the in-frame clones, and not every one. This sample yields over 400,000 clones, of which roughly nine tenths are seen a single time; less than 9% belongs to the top ten. The sample consisted of peripheral blood. The receptors derive from a woman in her forties or fifties with COVID-19, enrolled during active disease.

About this clone itself: The limits of the CDR3 on the DNA are not certain, so only TCRdb's listed CDR3 is given. This CDR3 reads CASTQFLWTGVSPLHF. V gene TRBV6-4 combines with J gene TRBJ1-6; the tabulated D call, TRBD1, remains unverified against the DNA. The CDR3 numbers 16 amino acids, ends counted. CDR1 is MRHNA and CDR2 is SNTAGT in the germline V gene.

The chain has TRBV12-3 or TRBV12-4 and TRBJ1-4, with a possible D match to TRBD1 (6 bases). V was clipped by 7 bases and J by 11 bases, with 14 bases between them. The length of the CDR3 is 12 residues. The CDR3: CASTHRATKLFF. In DNA form, the CDR3 reads TGTGCCAGCACCCACAGGGCGACGAAACTGTTTTTT.

CDR3 sequence: CAIRGRGLSSYGYTF. In nucleotides, the CDR3 is TGTGCCATAAGGGGCAGGGGGTTGTCAAGCTATGGCTACACCTTC. This sequence joins TRBV10-3 and TRBJ1-2; 7 nucleotides match TRBD1. V was pared by 9 bases and J by 4 bases, with 14 bases of the junction left unmatched. Germline-derived CDR1 and CDR2 are ENHRY and SYGVKD. The CDR3 runs 15 residues.

The chain carries TRBV15 and TRBJ2-7, with TRBD1 identical over 8 bases. Germline V gene sequence: CDR1 LNHNV, CDR2 YYDKDF (reference sequence). The CDR3 is 15 residues long. The trim removed 0 bases at V and 2 bases at J, leaving 3 bases unmatched. The CDR3 region has the DNA TGTGCCACCAGCAGAGATCAGGGGGCCGCCTACGAGCAGTACTTC. Its protein product is CATSRDQGAAYEQYF.

This clone has a single count. The rearrangement uses TRBV9 and TRBJ1-1; perhaps TRBD1 as D (5 bases). The germline V and J ends were trimmed by 3 bases and 0 bases, with 9 bases remaining between them. Germline loops: CDR1 SGDLS, CDR2 YYNGEE. This CDR3 region has 14 residues. Here the CDR3 DNA reads TGTGCCAGCAGCGGAGGGACTTTGAACACTGAAGCTTTCTTT. Residues: CASSGGTLNTEAFF.

The table lists this clone with a few counts. The chain uses TRBV5-1 and TRBJ1-5; weak D call: TRBD1 (5 bases). The CDR3 is made up of 15 amino acids. The V gene lost 2 bases and the J gene lost 1 base, with 10 bases spanning the gap. Per the germline V gene, CDR1 is SGHRS and CDR2 is YFSETQ. CDR3: CASSFTGTSNQPQHF. Written as DNA, the CDR3 is TGCGCCAGCAGCTTTACAGGTACAAGCAATCAGCCCCAGCATTTT.

This clone was recorded many times. J is TRBJ2-7 and V is TRBV2, with 7 bases aligning to TRBD1. V lost 5 bases, J lost 9 bases, and 16 bases stayed unmatched. Germline V gene data show CDR1 as SNHLY and CDR2 as FYNNEI. The CDR3 runs 15 residues. The CDR3 nucleotides read TGTGCCAGCAGTCAGGACAGGTTTAGGCGAGGTCCGCAGTACTTC. Translation: CASSQDRFRRGPQYF.

The V and J genes are TRBV12-3 or TRBV12-4 and TRBJ2-5; the D gene is possibly TRBD2 (7 bases). The CDR3 runs to 13 residues. V shed 6 bases and J shed 7 bases, with 15 bases lying between them. Written as DNA, the CDR3 is TGTGCCAGCAGCCTCGGGGGGCGGGGGACCCAGTACTTC. Protein product: CASSLGGRGTQYF.

This clone was seen just once. The V call is TRBV14, the J call TRBJ2-7; weak D call: TRBD1 (6 bases). Germline lookup yields CDR1 SGHDN and CDR2 FVKESK. The CDR3 covers 14 residues. Trimming removed 3 bases at V and 3 bases at J, with 12 bases between. CDR3 DNA sequence: TGTGCCAGCAGCCACGCAGGGGTCTTCTACGAGCAGTACTTC. Protein product: CASSHAGVFYEQYF.